This T cell receptor beta chain was sequenced during a study of shared clonotypes between healthy human individuals (dated by TCRdb to 2020 to 2021). Turning to the overall study: A couple of women and a few men aged 18 to 49 years were included in the cohort. For each donor, three plates each were used for CD4 naive and CD4 memory, two plates were used for CD8 naive, and one plate was used for CD8 memory. To estimate repertoire size and how much clonotypes are shared between individuals, the study performed deep sequencing of blood TCR repertoires from about 5 healthy adults. Different laboratories and diverse techniques were used to prepare libraries and sequence TCR repertoires, to increase sequencing depth and limit assay-specific biases. Per donor, leukapheresis produced somewhere between about 0.94 and 8.9 billion PBMCs. What the study reported, not specific to this receptor: Naive subsets generally had larger estimated clonotype richness than memory subsets. The small number of donors limited the genetic and exposure-history diversity represented. Across four donors, around 5% of naive CD4, approximately 3.5% of naive CD8, 2.3% of memory CD4, and over 0.35% of memory CD8 clonotypes were shared. Incomplete sequencing was indicated by rarefaction of sorted-subset datasets, despite the large sequencing depth. Compared with non-shared clonotypes, clonotypes shared by all four sorted-subset donors had higher generation probabilities. Sampling was limited to blood, and TCR repertoires in tissue likely differ from TCR repertoires in blood. Pairwise subsampling led to the expectation that sequencing depth would affect the degree of clonotype sharing among donors.

On this clone: Its antigen remains unidentified. Base-call qualities are not available, and no considerably larger clone is one nucleotide away.

TCR CDR3 regions were amplified from genomic DNA by multiplex PCR using the deep immunoSEQ assay. Extracted genomic DNA from each cell subset was spread evenly across all wells of several immunoSEQ 96-well plates, with each plate serving as a replicate. For sorted subsets, each replicate PCR was loaded with approximately 190 ng genomic DNA, equivalent to 30,000 to 35,000 T cell genomes. Purified libraries were measured with a Qubit 3.0 fluorometer, size-checked on a Bioanalyzer 2100, and measured again with the KAPA Library Quantification kit. Each immunoSEQ 96-well plate was sequenced on its own single-read 150-cycle Illumina NextSeq 550 flow cell. Under the source paper's analysis protocol: Because the immunoSEQ output held only junctional sequences and lacked quality scores, the filtering could not match the filtering applied to full-length reads. To assign V/J genes and CDR3, sequences were annotated against IMGT germline references using PyIR, a Python wrapper for IgBLAST v1.9. Reads were removed for weak V/J assignments (E-value above 1e-6), missing CDR3, stop codons, out-of-frame junctions, or ambiguous translated residues. V3J clonotypes were defined as sequences sharing an identical inferred V gene, J gene, and CDR3 amino acid sequence. The percentage overlap between two repertoires was calculated by dividing the number of shared unique clonotypes by the size of the smaller repertoire. Repertoire richness was assessed with RTK rarefaction, the Chao1 estimator, and Recon v2.1 estimates of unobserved clonotypes. Generation probabilities for all TCRbeta clonotypes obtained by the gDNA method from several donors were computed using OLGA. As stored in TCRdb, this immuneACCESS dataset retains in-frame rearrangements with V and J assigned. A fraction of the clones does not appear; measured against another copy, unresolved V genes explain less than half of the discrepancy, and the remainder lacks a known reason. The V and J calls and clone size are taken from that table; D and trimming were inferred from the DNA. This sample comprises about 580,000 clones, about 98% of them detected only once. The top ten clones comprise 0.3% of the sample.

CD8 naive samples consisted of CD45RO-negative cells that were positively selected for CCR7, yielding a CD45RA+CCR7+ population without TemRA cells. Donors were healthy HIV-negative adults with no recently reported acute infections or vaccinations. Every donor was a Caucasian adult residing in Nashville, Tennessee, USA. Blood was collected by leukapheresis, and PBMCs were isolated by Ficoll-Histopaque density gradient centrifugation and then cryopreserved in liquid nitrogen vapor phase. Analytical flow cytometry was used to check the purity and quantity of every magnetically sorted T cell population. Genomic DNA was isolated from every sorted fraction and measured by UV absorbance on a Nanodrop 2000c. Its CDR3 holds 16 amino acids, cysteine through phenylalanine. CDR3 DNA is the only sequence kept; it has 48 bases, read in frame from the first base. The junction shows trimming of 3 bases on V and 1 base on J, plus 13 bases between the germline ends. CDR1 MDHEN and CDR2 SYDVKM were looked up in the germline V gene.

The chain links TRBV28 with TRBJ2-1; TRBD2 is perhaps the D gene, given 6 matching bases. This TCR derives from a man under 40 in good health. The sample taken for sequencing was naive CD8+ T cells sorted from blood. The cell subset or site label of this sample denotes: CD45RA+CCR7+. The CDR3 reads CASSLLTSYSYNEQFF. DNA sequence: TGTGCCAGCAGTTTGCTAACTAGCTATTCCTACAATGAGCAGTTCTTC.